This T cell receptor (beta chain) came from a study of cytomegalovirus exposure and HLA in healthy donors. The length of the CDR3 is 22 residues. Findings of the study overall: In an earlier analysis, about 87% or about 30%: the productive usage of most TCR beta V segments. Rare TCR sequences dominated, though some public TCRs recurred in many donors. The authors assumed roughly uniform sequencing depth across donors for presence/absence analyses.

The PCR used 60 Vbeta and 13 Jbeta primers. The repertoire was sequenced with immunoSEQ multiplex PCR; TCRdb's copy has only in-frame clones and lacks some. The repertoire holds roughly 120,000 clones, with over 60% as singletons. A word on this clone: Its antigen is unidentified.

The chain is built from TRBV1 and TRBJ2-3; the DNA was not used to check the table's D call, TRBD2. TRBV1 is a pseudogene locus. The sequenced sample was PBMCs. This clonotype was obtained from a young woman in good health and CMV-seronegative. DNA for the CDR3: TGCACCAGCAGCCAAGGAACCGGGACTAGCGGAGCGGGGTCAACGGGCACAGATACGCAGTATTTT. Translation gives CTSSQGTGTSGAGSTGTDTQYF.